These T cell receptor beta chains were read from a single sample in a study of memory B cells and T cells in multiple sclerosis. Produced via immunoSEQ multiplex PCR; TCRdb's table is partial and in-frame only. The sample lists 210 or so clones, 85% occurring once. Sequencing was done on a sample of brain tissue. These receptors originate from a human donor with multiple sclerosis. Each CDR3 is given with its conserved first and last residue. Each record gives: D gene, V gene, J gene, clone size, CDR3 DNA, CDR3 protein. D genes are given only for firm matches. Not every row has a clone size; where given, it reads once, few, many or a size class.

TRBD2	TRBV9	TRBJ2-3	.	TGTGCCAGCAGCTCATCGGGGAGGGGCACAGATACGCAGTATTTT	CASSSSGRGTDTQYF
.	TRBV21-1	TRBJ1-5	.	TGTGCCAGCAGCAACGCGGTAGCTACATTGCATCATCAGCCACAGCATTTT	CASSNAVATLHHQPQHF
.	TRBV29-1	TRBJ2-5	.	TGCAGCGTTGAAGGGACCCCCGGGACCCAGTACTTC	CSVEGTPGTQYF
.	TRBV6-6	TRBJ1-1	.	TGTGCCAGCAGTACCTCCTACAGGGAGAACACTGAAGCTTTCTTT	CASSTSYRENTEAFF
.	TRBV25-1	TRBJ1-2	.	TGTGCCAGCAGTGAAGTTGAAAAACTGGGAAAGACCTATGGCTACACCTTC	CASSEVEKLGKTYGYTF
.	TRBV10-3	TRBJ2-1	.	TGTGCCATCAGTGAGATAGGACAGACTACAACCTACAATGAGCAGTTCTTC	CAISEIGQTTTYNEQFF
.	TRBV5-5	TRBJ1-2	.	TGTGCCAGCAGTTATGACTCGGCTGGCGGCTACACCTTC	CASSYDSAGGYTF
.	TRBV11-2	TRBJ1-2	.	TGTGCCAGCAGCAACAGGGTCTTATCCTATGGCTACACCTTC	CASSNRVLSYGYTF
.	TRBV29-1	TRBJ2-7	.	TGCAGCGTTGTGAGGGGCCTACGAGGCTACGAGCAGTACTTC	CSVVRGLRGYEQYF
.	TRBV6-1	TRBJ1-5	.	TGTGCCAGCAGTAGGCGGGAGAATAGCAATCAGCCCCAGCATTTT	CASSRRENSNQPQHF
TRBD2	TRBV27	TRBJ2-7	.	TGTGCCAGCAGTTTATGCCAGCGGCTGGCGGGGGGAACCTACGAGCAGTACTTC	CASSLCQRLAGGTYEQYF
TRBD1	TRBV28	TRBJ1-1	.	TGTGCCAGTACCGGGACAGGGGTGACTGAAGCTTTCTTT	CASTGTGVTEAFF
.	TRBV6-5	TRBJ2-7	few	TGTGCCAGCAGCAATAGCGGTTCCTACGAGCAGTACTTC	CASSNSGSYEQYF
.	TRBV6-1	TRBJ2-7	.	TGTGCCAGCAGCCCGAATCGTTTCAACGAGCAGTACTTC	CASSPNRFNEQYF
.	TRBV5-1	TRBJ2-6	.	TGCGCCAGCACAGGGGCAGGGGCCAACGTCCTGACTTTC	CASTGAGANVLTF
.	TRBV5-1	TRBJ2-2	.	TGCGCCAGCAGCTTAAACACCGGGGAGCTGTTTTTT	CASSLNTGELFF
TRBD2	TRBV5-1	TRBJ2-7	.	TGCGCCAGCAGCACGGGACTAGCGGGAGGTCCAGAATCCTACGAGCAGTACTTC	CASSTGLAGGPESYEQYF
.	TRBV15	TRBJ2-3	.	TGTGCCACCAGCAGAGATCAAGGCCATTCTGGGATGGCAGATACGCAGTATTTT	CATSRDQGHSGMADTQYF
TRBD1	TRBV6-9	TRBJ2-7	few	TGTGCCAGCAACCCCGGGACAGCTTACTCCTACGAGCAGTACTTC	CASNPGTAYSYEQYF
TRBD2	TRBV7-9	TRBJ2-1	.	TGTGCCAGCAGCTTAGCGACTAGCGGGGAGCAGTTCTTC	CASSLATSGEQFF
.	TRBV10-3	TRBJ2-6	.	TGTGCCATCGGGGATGGAGCTGCTGGGGCCAACGTCCTGACTTTC	CAIGDGAAGANVLTF
TRBD2	TRBV5-4	TRBJ2-3	.	TGTGCCAGCAGCTTGGAGGCGGGGGGGGGTTCAGATACGCAGTATTTT	CASSLEAGGGSDTQYF
.	TRBV7-8	TRBJ1-6	.	TGTGCCAGCAGCTTAGGGTCGGTGGTGGCACCCCTCCACTTT	CASSLGSVVAPLHF
.	TRBV6-6	TRBJ2-3	.	TGTGCCAGTTCGGTCCTTGAGGGCACAGATACGCAGTATTTT	CASSVLEGTDTQYF
.	TRBV30	TRBJ2-6	.	TGTGCCTGGAGTGTACCGGCAGGGAATGGGGCCAACGTCCTGACTTTC	CAWSVPAGNGANVLTF
.	TRBV4-1	TRBJ2-2	.	TGCGCCAGCAGCCAAGATCTGGCGGGGGCTCAGAACACCGGGGAGCTGTTTTTT	CASSQDLAGAQNTGELFF
.	TRBV5-1	TRBJ2-5	.	TGCGCCAGCAGCCAAGCCAATCAAGGGCTGGCGGAGACCCAGTACTTC	CASSQANQGLAETQYF
.	TRBV10-3	TRBJ1-5	.	TGTGCCATCAGTGACGGGCATAGCAATCAGCCCCAGCATTTT	CAISDGHSNQPQHF
.	TRBV5-8	TRBJ2-7	.	TGTGCCAGCAGCTTGGCCTACCGGGATGAGAGCGAGCAGTACTTC	CASSLAYRDESEQYF
.	TRBV9	TRBJ2-7	few	TGTGCCAGCAGCGTAGAATGGACTGGCGAGCAGTACTTC	CASSVEWTGEQYF
.	TRBV21-1	TRBJ2-1	.	TGTGCCAGCAGAACTGCTCTACACCATTCCGACAATGAGCAGTTCTTC	CASRTALHHSDNEQFF
.	TRBV8-2	TRBJ2-6	.	TGTGGCACACTACTTAAGATAACACAAAGTCGGGCCAACGTCCTGACTTTC	CGTLLKITQSRANVLTF
.	TRBV19	TRBJ2-7	.	TGTGCCAGTAGTATAACACTAAGATCCTACGAGCAGTACTTC	CASSITLRSYEQYF
.	TRBV6-5	TRBJ1-5	.	TGTGCCAGCAGTTTCGGGACCCTTTATAGCAATCAGCCCCAGCATTTT	CASSFGTLYSNQPQHF
TRBD2	TRBV27	TRBJ2-7	few	TGTGCCAGCAGTTTAGGGCCAGCGGGAGGGTACGAGCAGTACTTC	CASSLGPAGGYEQYF
TRBD1	TRBV6-1	TRBJ1-5	few	TGTGCCAGCAGCCACGGGACAGGCAATCAGCCCCAGCATTTT	CASSHGTGNQPQHF
TRBD1	TRBV7-9	TRBJ1-2	.	TGTGCCAGCAGCTTAGGCGGGACAGAGTACTATGGCTACACCTTC	CASSLGGTEYYGYTF
.	TRBV29-1	TRBJ1-1	.	TGCAGCGTTGTCCCTCGGGGGCGCAGCACTGAAGCTTTCTTT	CSVVPRGRSTEAFF
.	TRBV30	TRBJ1-2	.	TGTGCCGGAATAACAGAAAACTATGGCTACACCTTC	CAGITENYGYTF
.	TRBV20-1	TRBJ2-5	.	TGCAGTGCTAGAAGGGGAAAGACCCAGTACTTC	CSARRGKTQYF
.	TRBV19	TRBJ1-2	.	TGTGCCAGTAGCCCTGATAGGGTGGTTGGCTACACCTTC	CASSPDRVVGYTF
.	TRBV4-1	TRBJ1-1	.	TGCGCCAGCAGCCAAGCCTACGGGGGCGGAGGGACTGAAGCTTTCTTT	CASSQAYGGGGTEAFF
TRBD1	TRBV6-5	TRBJ1-5	.	TGTGCCAGCAGCCATAATACAGGGGGCAATCAGCCCCAGCATTTT	CASSHNTGGNQPQHF
TRBD1	TRBV6-6	TRBJ2-7	.	TGTGCCAGCAGTCCTCCCGGCAGGGGGTCGTACGAGCAGTACTTC	CASSPPGRGSYEQYF
.	TRBV7-8	TRBJ2-3	.	TGTGCCAGCAGCTTAGCGCTCACAGATACGCAGTATTTT	CASSLALTDTQYF
TRBD1	TRBV6-1	TRBJ2-7	.	TGTGCCAGCAGGTCAGGGGGCGCGAGGGAGCAGTACTTC	CASRSGGAREQYF
TRBD1	TRBV27	TRBJ1-4	.	TGTGCCAGCAGTTTAGTGGGACAGAAGGGCGAAAAACTGTTTTTT	CASSLVGQKGEKLFF
TRBD1	TRBV5-6	TRBJ1-2	.	TGTGCCAGCGACGTGTTCCGGGACAGGGGATTATATGGCTACACCTTC	CASDVFRDRGLYGYTF
TRBD1	TRBV7-3	TRBJ2-7	.	TGTGCCAGCAGCCCAACCATTACAGGGGAGGAGCAGTACTTC	CASSPTITGEEQYF
.	TRBV6-5	TRBJ2-5	once	TGTGCCAGCAGTTACCAGGGATCGGAGACCCAGTACTTC	CASSYQGSETQYF
.	TRBV21-1	TRBJ1-5	.	TGTGCCAGCAGCGCCTCGGTAGCTACTTGGCATCATCAGCCCCAGCATTTT	CASSASVATWHHQPQHF
TRBD2	TRBV5-4	TRBJ2-3	.	TGTGCCAGCAGCTTGGAGGCGGGGGGGGGTGCAGATACGCAGTATTTT	CASSLEAGGGADTQYF